This T cell receptor beta chain was observed in a study of post-analysis software for immune sequencing data. On this clonotype: What it recognizes is unknown.

The CDR3 is made up of 13 amino acids. Per germline, CDR1 SQVTM and CDR2 ANQGSEA. Trimming took off 4 bases at V and 8 bases at J, with 14 bases between the two ends. cDNA libraries of TCR beta carried unique molecular identifiers. Each sample of roughly 0.9 to 11 million input T cells yielded 500,000 or so cDNA molecules, so each molecule approximated one T cell. TCRdb re-called the PCR reads through MiXCR, storing one row per CDR3 protein. The profile shows about 430,000 distinct CDR3 sequences, approximately 37% of them singletons. Study-wide findings and caveats: TRBV5-6, TRBV5-1 and TRBV20-1 belonged to a set of about five TRBV segments that were more frequent in patients than controls.

This rearrangement joins TRBV29-1 to TRBJ1-4, with a weak D call TRBD1 (5 bases). The TCR sequence derives from a girl under 10 years old with multiple sclerosis. Sequenced: blood. Here the CDR3 DNA reads TGCAGCGTTGCCAGTCAGGGAAGGGAAAAACTGTTTTTT. Protein: CSVASQGREKLFF.